One sample yielded the 2 T cell receptor beta chains listed below, sequenced in a study of cytomegalovirus exposure and HLA in healthy donors. The PCR was carried out with 60 Vbeta primers and 13 Jbeta primers. The protocol was immunoSEQ multiplex PCR, while the TCRdb copy is restricted to in-frame clones and leaves out a portion. The sample yields around 85,000 clones, 75% to 85% seen once. Material for sequencing was PBMCs. The receptors here all came from a middle-aged man in good health and CMV-seropositive.

In nucleotides, the CDR3 is TGTGCCAGTAGCAGGGTCGCCGGCAGCTACGAGCAGTACTTC. Translation: CASSRVAGSYEQYF. The chain is built from TRBV19 and TRBJ2-7; perhaps TRBD1 as D (5 bases). The CDR3 contains 14 residues. Germline V gene data show CDR1 as LNHDA and CDR2 as SQIVND (reference sequence). Deletions cut 6 bases from V and 3 bases from J, with 15 bases between.

The table lists this clone with a count of one. This chain links TRBV7-9 with TRBJ2-7; a weak D match, TRBD2 (5 bases). CDR1 is SEHNR, CDR2 FQNEAQ, per germline (reference sequence). Between the trimmed V and J ends, which lost 1 base and 4 bases, there was a span of 14 bases. The CDR3 length is 15 residues. The CDR3 DNA is TGTGCCAGCAGCTTAGTTGAGGGCCCTCGATACGAGCAGTACTTC. Translating it yields CASSLVEGPRYEQYF.